Each of the 18 T cell receptor beta chains below was sequenced from the same sample in a study of T cell repertoires in cytomegalovirus infection. These TCRs' antigens remain unknown. TCRdb redid the calling of the reads with MiXCR, one entry per CDR3 protein. The sample has 900,000 to 950,000 distinct CDR3 sequences, approximately 31% seen once. Sequences were derived from cultured CD8+ T cells from PBMCs, sampled from culture after CMV antigen stimulation. Source of these receptors: a human donor in good health (CMV status not recorded). Some clones in this sample may be carry-over from other donors' samples.

This clonotype was seen ten or more times. V usage is TRBV7-9 and J usage is TRBJ2-2; 8 bases agree with TRBD1. V lost 4 bases, J lost 5 bases, and 3 bases stayed unmatched. Per germline, CDR1 SEHNR and CDR2 FQNEAQ (reference sequence). The CDR3 loop spans 14 amino acids. CDR3 in DNA: TGTGCCAGCAGCTGGACAGGGAGTACCGGGGAGCTGTTTTTT. It is translated as CASSWTGSTGELFF.

This clonotype turned up a few times. The chain employs TRBV6-1 and TRBJ2-7; 11 nucleotides align to TRBD1. V gave up 1 base and J gave up 3 bases; unmatched junction bases: 2. The CDR3 is 15 residues long. Germline V gene sequence: CDR1 MNHNS, CDR2 SASEGT. DNA for the CDR3: TGTGCCAGCAGTGAAGGGGACAGGGGGGGCTACGAGCAGTACTTC. Amino acids: CASSEGDRGGYEQYF.

There are many counts of this clonotype. The chain combines TRBV12-3 or TRBV12-4 with TRBJ2-1, with a possible D match to TRBD2 (6 bases). V was trimmed by 1 base and J by 8 bases, leaving 15 bases between them. The CDR3 has 15 residues. The CDR3 here is CASSLGSGVVHEQFF. CDR3 in DNA: TGTGCCAGCAGTTTAGGATCGGGGGTTGTGCATGAGCAGTTCTTC.

The V and J genes are TRBV5-6 and TRBJ1-1; D is perhaps TRBD1 (6 bases). V was cut by 0 bases and J by 8 bases, with 20 bases left in between. The CDR3 length is 16 residues. CDR1 and CDR2 (germline): SGHDT, YYEEEE. The CDR3 region has the DNA TGTGCCAGCAGCTTGGGGCCAGGGGCATTTTTATCGGAAGCTTTCTTT. Protein sequence: CASSLGPGAFLSEAFF.

The CDR3 loop reads CASSLRVGTYNEQFF. The CDR3 bases are TGTGCCAGCAGTCTTAGGGTAGGAACCTACAATGAGCAGTTCTTC. This sequence joins TRBV27 and TRBJ2-1; D is undetermined. V lost 5 bases and J lost 2, with 13 bases in between. This CDR3 contains 15 residues. Germline CDR1 and CDR2: MNHEY and SMNVEV (reference sequence).

The chain uses TRBV5-6 and TRBJ2-7; no reliable D call. The CDR3 extends over 14 amino acids. Deletions cut 4 bases from V and 2 bases from J, with 13 bases between. Germline CDR1 is SGHDT and CDR2 is YYEEEE. The DNA for the CDR3 is TGTGCCAGCAGCCCCCTTAGGGATACCTACGAGCAGTACTTC. It is translated as CASSPLRDTYEQYF.

There are a few counts of this clonotype. The J gene is TRBJ1-4, the V gene TRBV5-5; D call uncertain. The V gene lost 2 bases and the J gene lost 7 bases, with 12 bases spanning the gap. Germline values: CDR1 SGHKS, CDR2 YYEKEE (reference sequence). The CDR3 has 14 residues. CDR3 loop: CASSFQVGGEKLFF. In nucleotides, the CDR3 is TGTGCCAGCAGCTTTCAGGTCGGAGGTGAAAAACTGTTTTTT.

The V and J genes are TRBV15 and TRBJ2-7; 10 nucleotides match TRBD1. The germline V gene has CDR1 LNHNV and CDR2 YYDKDF (reference sequence). The junction had 14 bases not matched to a gene; V was cut back by 0 bases and J by 3 bases. The CDR3 contains 19 residues. As DNA, the CDR3 is TGTGCCACCAGCAGAGAGGAGGGGACAGGGGAATTGTTAGGCTACGAGCAGTACTTC. Its translation is CATSREEGTGELLGYEQYF.

V gene TRBV28 combines with J gene TRBJ2-1, with 7 bases matching TRBD1. The CDR3 sequence is 15 residues long. From germline, CDR1 is MDHEN and CDR2 SYDVKM. V trimming: 1 base; J trimming: 6 bases; junction bases outside the gene matches: 6. The CDR3 bases are TGTGCCAGCAGTTTATACAGGGGAAGTTTCAATGAGCAGTTCTTC. This codes for CASSLYRGSFNEQFF.

This rearrangement joins TRBV2 to TRBJ2-7; D is uncertain. This CDR3 has 15 amino acids. The germline V gene has CDR1 SNHLY and CDR2 FYNNEI. Trimming took off 7 bases at V and 2 bases at J, with 18 bases between the two ends. The CDR3 loop is CASTYGQGFPYEQYF. The CDR3 bases are TGTGCCAGCACGTACGGGCAAGGATTCCCCTACGAGCAGTACTTC.

This clonotype was seen a few times. This sequence joins TRBV6-5 and TRBJ2-2; D assignment may be TRBD1 or TRBD2 (6 bases each). This CDR3 has 16 amino acids. Trimming took 0 bases from V and 9 from J, leaving 17 bases between them. CDR1 MNHEY and CDR2 SVGAGI come from the germline V gene. For the CDR3, the DNA is TGTGCCAGCAGTTACTCTCTCCTGGAGGGGGAGTGGGAGCTGTTTTTT. Residues: CASSYSLLEGEWELFF.

This clonotype came up a few times. The chain recombines TRBV7-8 with TRBJ2-1, with TRBD1 identical over 9 bases. This CDR3 region has 15 residues. V lost 6 bases and J lost 7; bases outside the gene matches: 10. Germline V lookup: CDR1 SGHVS, CDR2 FQNEAQ. The CDR3 reads CASRDPGQGMNEQFF. CDR3 DNA sequence: TGTGCCAGCAGGGATCCGGGACAGGGTATGAATGAGCAGTTCTTC. Full variable domain (remainder filled in from reference TRBV7-8 and TRBJ2-1): GAGVSQSPRYKVAKRGQDVALRCDPISGHVSLFWYQQALGQGPEFLTYFQNEAQLDKSGLPSDRFFAERPEGSVSTLKIQRTQQEDSAVYLCASRDPGQGMNEQFFGPGTRLTVL.

The V and J genes are TRBV7-6 and TRBJ1-2, with no clear D. V lost 1 base and J 5 bases, leaving 11 bases between the germline ends. The CDR3 runs 14 residues. CDR1 SGHVS and CDR2 FNYEAQ come from the germline V gene. This chain's CDR3 is CASSLEGRGYGYTF. Written as DNA, the CDR3 is TGTGCCAGCAGCTTAGAGGGCCGCGGATATGGCTACACCTTC.

The sample holds a few counts of this clonotype. The rearrangement uses TRBV6-2 or TRBV6-3 and TRBJ2-1, with D perhaps assigned TRBD1 or TRBD2 (5 bases each). Trimming pared 6 bases from V and 6 bases from J, leaving 24 bases between. Germline V gives CDR1 MNHEY, CDR2 SVGEGT. This CDR3 region has 17 residues. CDR3 protein: CASSPTPGTAPTNEQFF. As DNA, the CDR3 is TGTGCCAGCAGCCCAACCCCCGGGACGGCCCCGACCAATGAGCAGTTCTTC.

This chain links TRBV19 with TRBJ1-5; 7 bases are shared with TRBD1. The V and J ends lost 7 bases and 2 bases, in that order; junction bases with no gene match: 2. This CDR3 is 13 amino acids long. CDR1 is LNHDA and CDR2 is SQIVND in the germline V gene (reference sequence). The CDR3 protein is CASTDRGNQPQHF. The CDR3 DNA reads TGTGCCAGTACCGACAGGGGCAATCAGCCCCAGCATTTT.

This clonotype was counted between two and nine times. J is TRBJ1-1 and V is TRBV12-3 or TRBV12-4; 8 nucleotides match TRBD1. The CDR3 has 15 residues. J lost 5 bases, V lost 2 bases, and 7 bases had no gene match. Here the CDR3 reads CASSLPLGQGTEAFF. The CDR3 nucleotides are TGTGCCAGCAGTTTACCCTTAGGACAGGGTACTGAAGCTTTCTTT.

This clonotype was observed many times. The chain is built from TRBV7-9 and TRBJ2-3; unclear D gene. The V gene lost 4 bases and the J gene lost 6 bases, with 17 bases spanning the gap. In germline, CDR1 is SEHNR, CDR2 FQNEAQ (reference sequence). This CDR3 is built from 15 residues. The CDR3 nucleotides read TGTGCCAGCAGCTCAGAGGACCCCCTGGCCGATACGCAGTATTTT. It translates to CASSSEDPLADTQYF.

This clonotype was detected only a few times. V is TRBV28 and J is TRBJ2-5, with D perhaps given as TRBD1 or TRBD2 (5 bases each). The CDR3 is 16 residues long. Trimming stripped 7 bases from V and 2 bases from J, with 20 bases between. CDR1 is MDHEN and CDR2 is SYDVKM in the germline V gene. CDR3 residues: CASNFLARESQETQYF. DNA for the CDR3: TGTGCCAGCAACTTCCTGGCCAGGGAGTCTCAAGAGACCCAGTACTTC.